This T cell receptor beta chain was captured by sequencing in a study of blood T cell repertoires in COVID-19. Study-level information: The analysed material was cDNA or gDNA that came from T cells, B-cell-depleted T cells, or PBMCs.

In this sample, this clone turned up once. TCRdb's copy holds only in-frame clones and misses some; the assay was immunoSEQ multiplex PCR. This table holds 350,000 or so clones, just over 85% found once. The cohort comprised adults aged roughly 18 to 95 years residing in about two dozen US areas. J lost 3 bases, V lost 5 bases, and 2 bases had no gene match. Germline-derived CDR1 and CDR2 are SGHRS and YFSETQ. The CDR3 is 12 amino acids. Sequencing was done on a sample of PBMCs or T cells enriched from blood (not recorded which). The chain couples TRBV5-1 to TRBJ2-7; 7 bases fit TRBD1. This clonotype originated in a woman aged 40 to 55 with acute COVID-19. The CDR3 nucleotides read TGCGCCAGCAGTCGGACAGGCTACGAGCAGTACTTC. It is translated as CASSRTGYEQYF.